The next 2 T cell receptor beta chains were all read from a single sample in a study of blood T cell repertoires in COVID-19 (dated by TCRdb to about 2020). The protocol used for the library was the immunoSEQ multiplex PCR assay. Not all clones reach the TCRdb copy of this immuneACCESS table, which keeps in-frame sequences only. Checked studies attribute under half of the gap to unresolved V genes and leave the rest unexplained. Here the sample has about 150,000 clones; 75% to 90% occur a single time. The ten biggest clones cover about 2.5% of the sample. Source material: peripheral blood. These receptors all come from a woman in her sixties or seventies with acute or convalescent COVID-19.

The chain employs TRBV5-6 and TRBJ2-7; D remains unclear. Trimming pared 0 bases from V and 1 base from J, leaving 5 bases between. The V gene's germline CDR1 is SGHDT and CDR2 YYEEEE. This CDR3 comprises 13 residues. In DNA form, the CDR3 reads TGTGCCAGCAGCTTGGCTTTATCCTACGAGCAGTACGTC. The encoded protein is CASSLALSYEQYV.

The CDR3 region is CASSLTGGAGQPQHF. CDR3 DNA: TGCGCCAGCAGCCTAACAGGGGGCGCGGGTCAGCCCCAGCATTTT. The chain joins TRBV5-1 to TRBJ1-5; 9 bases fit TRBD1. Germline CDR1 reads SGHRS; CDR2 reads YFSETQ. J was trimmed by 6 bases and V by 4 bases; bases with no gene match: 8. This CDR3 has 15 residues.